These 27 T cell receptor beta chains were all obtained from the same sample, sequenced in a study of blood T cell repertoires in COVID-19. Clones were sequenced by immunoSEQ multiplex PCR, and TCRdb holds only the in-frame ones, with some missing. The sample shows about 42,000 clones, around 85% of them seen only once. Material: peripheral blood. These receptors were collected from a man between 45 and 60 years old with active COVID-19.

V is TRBV19 and J is TRBJ2-5, with D hard to call. The CDR3 contains 14 residues. Deletions cut 3 bases from V and 2 bases from J, with 10 bases between. CDR1 and CDR2 from the germline V gene are LNHDA and SQIVND (reference sequence). The chain's CDR3 is CASSMSAWQETQYF. Written as DNA, the CDR3 is TGTGCCAGTAGTATGTCTGCGTGGCAAGAGACCCAGTACTTC. Full variable domain (remainder filled in from reference TRBV19 and TRBJ2-5): DGGITQSPKYLFRKEGQNVTLSCEQNLNHDAMYWYRQDPGQGLRLIYYSQIVNDFQKGDIAEGYSVSREKKESFPLTVTSAQKNPTAFYLCASSMSAWQETQYFGPGTRLLVL.

This sequence joins TRBV7-3 and TRBJ2-3, with D unresolved. Per the germline V gene, CDR1 is SGHTA and CDR2 is FQGTGA. The length of the CDR3 is 14 residues. The ends were cut back, 1 base at V and 3 bases at J, with 8 bases in the middle. The CDR3 here is CASSLKSRTDTQYF. DNA of the CDR3: TGTGCCAGCAGCTTAAAGAGTCGAACAGATACGCAGTATTTT.

The chain uses TRBV5-6 and TRBJ1-6; D gene unclear. CDR1 and CDR2 from the germline V gene are SGHDT and YYEEEE. The V end was cut by 2 bases, the J end by 7 bases, with 10 bases between. This CDR3 is built from 14 residues. CDR3 nucleotides: TGTGCCAGCAGCTTAGCACTACTGAATTCACCCCTCCACTTT. Translating it yields CASSLALLNSPLHF.

This clone was seen only a few times. The rearrangement links TRBV5-3 to TRBJ2-5; 7 bases are a match to TRBD1. TRBV5-3 is recorded as an ORF, its role being uncertain. The CDR3 runs 14 residues. V lost 5 bases, J lost 5 bases, and 9 bases stayed unmatched. For the CDR3, the DNA is TGTGCCAGAAGGGGGGTGACAGGGCGGGAGACCCAGTACTTC. Amino acids: CARRGVTGRETQYF.

The chain links TRBV30 to TRBJ1-6; 7 positions match TRBD1. This CDR3 spans 15 amino acids. V trimming: 3 bases; J trimming: 8 bases; junction bases outside the gene matches: 10. The germline gives CDR1 GTSNPN, CDR2 SVGIG (reference sequence). CDR3 nucleotides: TGTGCCTGGAGCGTCAATAGGCAGGGGGATTCACCCCTCCACTTT. Its protein product is CAWSVNRQGDSPLHF.

The chain uses TRBV3-1 (or the pseudogene TRBV3-2) and TRBJ2-1, with 13 positions matching TRBD2. This CDR3 has 17 amino acids. J lost 8 bases, V lost 4 bases, and 11 bases had no gene match. Germline values: CDR1 LGHDT, CDR2 YNNKEL (reference sequence). This chain's CDR3 is CASSRKARTSGGDEQFF. CDR3 in DNA: TGTGCCAGCAGCCGAAAAGCGAGGACTAGCGGGGGAGATGAGCAGTTCTTC.

This chain joins TRBV9 and TRBJ1-2, with 10 bases that match TRBD1. Germline V gene sequence: CDR1 SGDLS, CDR2 YYNGEE. This CDR3 has 14 amino acids. Trimming cost V 4 bases and J 4 bases; bases outside gene matches: 4. The DNA for the CDR3 is TGTGCCAGCAGCCAAGGACAGGGGGGCTATGGCTACACCTTC. The encoded protein is CASSQGQGGYGYTF.

The chain has TRBV11-2 and TRBJ2-7; 8 bases agree with TRBD2. Per germline, CDR1 SGHAT and CDR2 FQNNGV. CDR3 length: 14 amino acids. V shed 5 bases, J shed 5 bases, and the junction held 8 bases outside the gene matches. The CDR3 sequence: CASSLTSAINEQYF. The CDR3 coding sequence is TGTGCCAGCAGCCTGACTAGCGCTATCAACGAGCAGTACTTC.

The rearrangement links TRBV11-3 to TRBJ2-3; no clear D. This CDR3 has 14 amino acids. Germline lookup yields CDR1 SGHNT and CDR2 YENEEA. Trimming shortened V by 2 bases and J by 1 base, and 7 bases separated the two germline ends. The CDR3, as DNA: TGTGCCAGCAGCTTACAGATTGGCACAGATACGCAGTATTTT. As protein: CASSLQIGTDTQYF.

This chain joins TRBV6-2 or TRBV6-3 and TRBJ1-2, with D possibly being TRBD1 (5 bases). The CDR3 covers 13 residues. The V end lost 6 bases, the J end lost 2 bases, and 10 bases lay between the germline ends. Germline CDR1 reads MNHEY; CDR2 reads SVGEGT. CDR3 residues: CASSQDSNYGYTF. CDR3 nucleotides: TGTGCCAGCAGCCAAGACAGCAACTATGGCTACACCTTC.

The chain links TRBV6-2 or TRBV6-3 to TRBJ2-3, with TRBD1 as a possible D gene (6 bases). The germline gives CDR1 MNHEY, CDR2 SVGEGT. Trimming shortened V by 0 bases and J by 2 bases, and 9 bases separated the two germline ends. CDR3 length: 15 residues. The CDR3 DNA is TGTGCCAGCAGTTACTCTGGACAGCCCACAGATACGCAGTATTTT. This sequence encodes CASSYSGQPTDTQYF.

The chain joins TRBV7-9 to TRBJ1-4, with D unresolved. The V end lost 4 bases, the J end lost 8 bases, and 11 bases lay between the germline ends. The CDR3 totals 13 residues. Looked up from germline, CDR1 is SEHNR and CDR2 is FQNEAQ (reference sequence). DNA of the CDR3: TGTGCCAGCAGCTCCCTGGCCCCAGAAAAACTGTTTTTT. Encoded protein: CASSSLAPEKLFF.

This chain joins TRBV28 and TRBJ1-2; a possible D gene is TRBD1 (6 bases). With 8 bases removed from V and 5 bases from J, the gap between germline ends came to 15 bases. CDR1 is MDHEN, CDR2 SYDVKM, per germline. CDR3 length: 13 amino acids. The CDR3 DNA is TGTGCCAGCGTCCAGGGGTTGACGTATGGCTACACCTTC. Encoded protein: CASVQGLTYGYTF.

The V gene is TRBV11-1, the J gene TRBJ2-1; weak D call: TRBD2 (6 bases). V lost 6 bases to trimming and J lost 4 bases, with 13 bases between them. The CDR3 runs to 14 residues. Germline values: CDR1 SGHAT, CDR2 FQDESV (reference sequence). This CDR3 reads CASRLGGGYNEQFF. CDR3 sequence (DNA): TGTGCCAGCAGACTCGGGGGAGGTTACAATGAGCAGTTCTTC. Variable domain in full (rest from reference TRBV11-1 and TRBJ2-1): EAEVAQSPRYKITEKSQAVAFWCDPISGHATLYWYRQILGQGPELLVQFQDESVVDDSQLPKDRFSAERLKGVDSTLKIQPAELGDSAMYLCASRLGGGYNEQFFGPGTRLTVL.

The gene calls are TRBV7-6 and TRBJ2-1; TRBD2 matches 11 bases. The junction had 2 bases not matched to a gene; V was cut back by 3 bases and J by 4 bases. The germline V gene encodes CDR1 SGHVS and CDR2 FNYEAQ. CDR3 length: 15 amino acids. The CDR3 coding sequence is TGTGCCAGCAGCTTCCGACTAGCGGGGTACAATGAGCAGTTCTTC. It translates to CASSFRLAGYNEQFF.

The chain joins TRBV11-3 to TRBJ2-5, with 11 positions matching TRBD2. V was pared by 5 bases and J by 5 bases, with 7 bases of the junction left unmatched. This CDR3 has 15 residues. CDR1 and CDR2 (germline): SGHNT, YENEEA. This chain's CDR3 is CASSPGLAGAETQYF. Written as DNA, the CDR3 is TGTGCCAGCAGCCCCGGACTAGCGGGCGCGGAGACCCAGTACTTC.

The chain recombines TRBV6-2 or TRBV6-3 with TRBJ2-1; 8 bases map to TRBD2. CDR1 and CDR2 from the germline V gene are MNHEY and SVGEGT. The CDR3 loop spans 17 amino acids. V lost 2 bases and J lost 5; bases outside the gene matches: 11. The CDR3 protein is CASSYARRAGGDNEQFF. CDR3 nucleotide sequence: TGTGCCAGCAGTTACGCACGCAGGGCGGGAGGAGACAATGAGCAGTTCTTC.

V gene TRBV6-5 combines with J gene TRBJ2-7; D not certain. This CDR3 region has 13 residues. Germline lookup yields CDR1 MNHEY and CDR2 SVGAGI. V gave up 6 bases and J gave up 7 bases, with 16 bases separating them. CDR3 region: CASRREMKMEQYF. In DNA, the CDR3 is TGTGCCAGCAGGAGAGAGATGAAAATGGAGCAGTACTTC.

The V call is TRBV28, the J call TRBJ2-7; TRBD1 aligns across 10 bases. CDR3 length: 16 residues. In germline, CDR1 is MDHEN, CDR2 SYDVKM. The ends lost 3 bases at V and 5 bases at J; junction bases unmatched: 10. CDR3 loop: CASSLLPGQGYHEQYF. The CDR3 DNA sequence: TGTGCCAGCAGTTTGCTACCGGGACAGGGGTACCACGAGCAGTACTTC.

The chain recombines TRBV6-2 or TRBV6-3 with TRBJ2-1, with TRBD1 matching over 9 bases. Germline CDR1 and CDR2: MNHEY and SVGEGT. J lost 0 bases, V lost 0 bases, and 6 bases had no gene match. CDR3 size: 18 residues. The CDR3 DNA reads TGTGCCAGCAGTTACTCCCCCCCGGGACAGGGCTCCTACAATGAGCAGTTCTTC. Its protein product is CASSYSPPGQGSYNEQFF.

V is TRBV25-1 and J is TRBJ2-3, with a tentative D call TRBD1 (6 bases). CDR1 is MGHDK and CDR2 is SYGVNS in the germline V gene. The CDR3 length is 16 residues. V lost 6 bases, J lost 0 bases, and 16 bases lay in between. The CDR3 DNA follows: TGTGCCAGCAGATCGTCGACAGGCACTAGCACAGATACGCAGTATTTT. Amino acids: CASRSSTGTSTDTQYF.

The V gene is TRBV7-9, the J gene TRBJ1-5; TRBD1 matches at 8 bases. Germline values: CDR1 SEHNR, CDR2 FQNEAQ (reference sequence). The CDR3 runs 14 residues. V lost 5 bases and J lost 6; bases outside the gene matches: 6. The CDR3 here is CASSLTGGGQPQHF. The CDR3 DNA reads TGTGCCAGCAGCCTCACAGGGGGAGGTCAGCCCCAGCATTTT.

This clone has a single count. This sequence joins TRBV24-1 and TRBJ1-3, with D unresolved. The CDR3 contains 15 residues. Germline assignment: CDR1 KGHDR and CDR2 SFDVKD. The V and J ends lost 9 bases and 0 bases respectively, with 14 bases between them. The CDR3 reads CATEKTVSSGNTIYF. CDR3 bases: TGTGCCACCGAAAAGACTGTGAGCTCTGGAAACACCATATATTTT.

The rearrangement uses TRBV28 and TRBJ1-4; no clear D. Germline lookup yields CDR1 MDHEN and CDR2 SYDVKM. The CDR3 loop spans 15 amino acids. Trimming cost V 5 bases and J 7 bases, with 17 bases left between them. CDR3 coding DNA: TGTGCCAGCAGTCAGGTGGCGGGCGGTAGTGAAAAACTGTTTTTT. The encoded protein is CASSQVAGGSEKLFF.

J is TRBJ2-7 and V is TRBV11-3; 9 bases are shared with TRBD1. There are 15 residues in the CDR3. The ends lost 4 bases at V and 1 base at J; junction bases unmatched: 5. Germline CDR1 is SGHNT and CDR2 is YENEEA. Here the CDR3 reads CASSSRGTGSYEQYF. The CDR3 nucleotides read TGTGCCAGCAGCTCCAGGGGGACAGGGTCCTACGAGCAGTACTTC.

A single count supports this clone. This chain connects TRBV12-3 or TRBV12-4 to TRBJ1-5, with D unclear. V lost 4 bases to trimming and J lost 3 bases, with 7 bases between them. The CDR3 is 13 amino acids. CDR3 DNA sequence: TGTGCCAGCAGTTCGAGAAACAATCAGCCCCAGCATTTT. Translation gives CASSSRNNQPQHF.

This sequence joins TRBV18 and TRBJ1-4, with D perhaps TRBD1 (6 bases). Trimming removed 4 bases from V and 6 bases from J, with 15 bases in between. The CDR3 contains 15 residues. The germline CDR1 and CDR2 sequences are KGHSH and LQKENI. The CDR3 nucleotides read TGTGCCAGCTCACTCTCGACAGGTACGGATGAAAAACTGTTTTTT. Residues: CASSLSTGTDEKLFF.